This T cell receptor beta chain was recovered during a study of T cells in Graves' hyperthyroidism and ophthalmopathy. Study-wide results and caveats: It was a median approximately 7.1 months before onset that the model predicted ophthalmopathy. Ophthalmopathy was distinguished from stable hyperthyroidism by 13 V-J signatures.

It was uncontrolled infection, other autoimmune disease, pregnancy or lactation that excluded patients. The CDR3 is made up of 13 amino acids. CDR1 and CDR2 (germline): GTSNPN, SVGIG (reference sequence). Between the trimmed V and J ends, which lost 3 bases and 3 bases, there was a span of 11 bases. Many counts were recorded for this clonotype. Its target is not known. Researchers amplified the TCR beta CDR3 regions from RNA transcripts. The study used the HTBI primer set for a first-round RT-PCR of the TCR CDR3. In TCRdb, the multiplex PCR reads were re-called with MiXCR into one record per CDR3 protein. Of approximately 400,000 distinct CDR3 sequences listed, about 15% are singletons.

The sequence was collected from a woman between 18 and 29 years old with Graves' hyperthyroidism. The chain uses TRBV30 and TRBJ1-1; no clear D. Material for sequencing was blood. CDR3 nucleotide sequence: TGTGCCTGGAGGGTCCCGTCGGACACTGAAGCTTTCTTT. Amino acids: CAWRVPSDTEAFF.